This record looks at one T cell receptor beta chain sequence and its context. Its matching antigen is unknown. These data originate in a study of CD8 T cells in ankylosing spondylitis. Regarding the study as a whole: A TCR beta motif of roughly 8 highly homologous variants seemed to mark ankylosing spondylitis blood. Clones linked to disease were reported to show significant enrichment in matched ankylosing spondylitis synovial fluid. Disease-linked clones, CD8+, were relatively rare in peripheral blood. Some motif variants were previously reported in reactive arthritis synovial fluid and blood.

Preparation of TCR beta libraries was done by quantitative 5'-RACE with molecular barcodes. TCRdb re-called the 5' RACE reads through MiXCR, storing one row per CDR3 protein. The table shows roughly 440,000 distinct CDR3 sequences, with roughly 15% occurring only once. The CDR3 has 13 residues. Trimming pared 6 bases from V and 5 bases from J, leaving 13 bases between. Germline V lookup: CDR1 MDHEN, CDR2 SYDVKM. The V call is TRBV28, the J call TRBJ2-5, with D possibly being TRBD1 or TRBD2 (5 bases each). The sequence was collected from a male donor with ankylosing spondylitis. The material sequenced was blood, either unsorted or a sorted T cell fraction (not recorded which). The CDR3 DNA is TGTGCCAGCAGCTCGGGACGGTATGAGACCCAGTACTTC. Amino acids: CASSSGRYETQYF.